The 3 T cell receptor beta chains below come from one sample, sequenced in a study of cytomegalovirus exposure and HLA in healthy donors. The study ran its PCR with 60 Vbeta and 13 Jbeta primers. The data were produced by immunoSEQ multiplex PCR, yet TCRdb's version contains in-frame clones alone and is incomplete. Of 75,000 to 100,000 clones in the sample, 64% are singletons; the top ten hold roughly 3%. The sequencing input was PBMCs. All receptors come from a man in his 60s in good health and CMV-seronegative.

This chain joins TRBV7-9 and TRBJ1-1, with a possible D match to TRBD1 (6 bases). Germline assignment: CDR1 SEHNR and CDR2 FQNEAQ (reference sequence). The CDR3 runs to 15 residues. Trimming removed 5 bases from V and 5 bases from J, with 18 bases in between. In DNA form, the CDR3 reads TGTGCCAGCAGCCTCCCAGGTGGGGGCCAGACTGAAGCTTTCTTT. It yields the protein CASSLPGGGQTEAFF.

The chain carries TRBV19 and TRBJ1-3, with TRBD1 identical over 9 bases. The CDR3 sequence is 17 residues long. Germline V lookup: CDR1 LNHDA, CDR2 SQIVND (reference sequence). Trimming took 5 bases from V and 4 from J; bases not matched to a gene: 12. The CDR3 here is CASSVQSGQGGGNTIYF. The CDR3 nucleotides are TGTGCCAGTAGTGTCCAATCGGGACAGGGTGGAGGAAACACCATATATTTT.

This clone was detected only a few times. V gene TRBV5-4 combines with J gene TRBJ1-2; 8 bases map to TRBD1. This CDR3 spans 13 amino acids. With V trimmed by 7 bases and J by 2 bases, 4 bases remained unmatched. Germline V gene sequence: CDR1 SGHNT, CDR2 YYREEE (reference sequence). The CDR3 reads CASVGQGNYGYTF. CDR3 in DNA: TGTGCCAGCGTTGGACAGGGCAACTATGGCTACACCTTC.